This T cell receptor (beta chain) was found in a study of CD8 T cells in ankylosing spondylitis. A single record per CDR3 protein comes from TCRdb applying MiXCR to the 5' RACE reads. The sample records a few hundred thousand distinct CDR3 sequences, about 10% being singletons. This clonotype was picked up many times. The antigen is undetermined. Findings of the study overall: As reported, disease-linked clones showed significant enrichment in matched ankylosing spondylitis synovial fluid. Reports of some motif variants in reactive arthritis synovial fluid and blood predate this one.

This CDR3 has 13 amino acids. V was trimmed by 0 bases and J by 5 bases, leaving 7 bases between them. CDR1 is MNHEY and CDR2 is SVGAGI in the germline V gene. The specimen was blood, either unsorted or a sorted T cell fraction (not recorded which). The chain uses TRBV6-5 and TRBJ2-5; D ambiguous. The receptor was derived from a male donor with ankylosing spondylitis or in good health (not recorded which). In DNA form, the CDR3 reads TGTGCCAGCAGTTACTCGGGTGCTGAGACCCAGTACTTC. It translates to CASSYSGAETQYF.